This record looks at one T cell receptor (beta chain) sequence and its context. The antigen remains unidentified. The entry originates in a study of shared clonotypes between healthy human individuals. Naive CD4+ cells were CD45RA-selected; the remaining cells were memory. General study points: Sharing across four donors was highest in naive CD4 (roughly 5%) and lowest in memory CD8 (roughly 0.4%). The four-donor shared clonotypes exceeded non-shared clonotypes in generation probability, with non-shared ones scoring lower.

Trimming removed 3 bases from V and 0 bases from J, with 8 bases in between. Per germline, CDR1 LNHDA and CDR2 SQIVND (reference sequence). The CDR3 is made up of 14 amino acids. Sorted subsets were amplified in replicate PCRs using 200 ng DNA, approximately 30,000 T cell genomes. Sequenced by immunoSEQ multiplex PCR; TCRdb stores in-frame clones only, minus some. The sample has around 200,000 clones, 65% to 70% seen once. The rearrangement uses TRBV19 and TRBJ1-1; a weak D match, TRBD1 (6 bases). The specimen sequenced was memory CD4+ T cells sorted from blood. Sample subset: CD45RA-negative fraction. The source of this sequence is a man aged 25 to 40 in good health. CDR3 protein: CASSMDSLNTEAFF. As DNA, the CDR3 is TGTGCCAGTAGTATGGACAGTCTGAACACTGAAGCTTTCTTT.